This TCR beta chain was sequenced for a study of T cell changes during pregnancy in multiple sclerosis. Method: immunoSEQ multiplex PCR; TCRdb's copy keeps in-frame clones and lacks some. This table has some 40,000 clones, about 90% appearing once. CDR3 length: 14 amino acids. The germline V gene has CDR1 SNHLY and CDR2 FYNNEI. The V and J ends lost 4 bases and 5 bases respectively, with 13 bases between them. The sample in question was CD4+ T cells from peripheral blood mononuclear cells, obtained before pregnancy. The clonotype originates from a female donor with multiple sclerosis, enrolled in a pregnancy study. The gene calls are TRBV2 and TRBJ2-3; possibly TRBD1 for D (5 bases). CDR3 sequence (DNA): TGTGCCAGCAGTGCGCAGGGTGTGCGAGATACGCAGTATTTT. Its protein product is CASSAQGVRDTQYF.